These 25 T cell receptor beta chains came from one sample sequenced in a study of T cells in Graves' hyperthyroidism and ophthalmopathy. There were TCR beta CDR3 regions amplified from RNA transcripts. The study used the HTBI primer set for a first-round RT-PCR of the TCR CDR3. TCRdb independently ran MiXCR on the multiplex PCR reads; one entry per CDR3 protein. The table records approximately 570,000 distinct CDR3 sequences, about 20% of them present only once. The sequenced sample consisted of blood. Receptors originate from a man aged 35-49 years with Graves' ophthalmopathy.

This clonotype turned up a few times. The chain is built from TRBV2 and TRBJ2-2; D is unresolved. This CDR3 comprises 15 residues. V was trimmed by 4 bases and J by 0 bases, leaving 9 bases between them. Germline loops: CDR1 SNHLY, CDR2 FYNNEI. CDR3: CASSGGLANTGELFF. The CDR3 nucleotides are TGTGCCAGCAGTGGCGGTCTAGCGAACACCGGGGAGCTGTTTTTT. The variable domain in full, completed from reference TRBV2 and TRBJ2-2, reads EPEVTQTPSHQVTQMGQEVILRCVPISNHLYFYWYRQILGQKVEFLVSFYNNEISEKSEIFDDQFSVERPDGSNFTLKIRSTKLEDSAMYFCASSGGLANTGELFFGEGSRLTVL.

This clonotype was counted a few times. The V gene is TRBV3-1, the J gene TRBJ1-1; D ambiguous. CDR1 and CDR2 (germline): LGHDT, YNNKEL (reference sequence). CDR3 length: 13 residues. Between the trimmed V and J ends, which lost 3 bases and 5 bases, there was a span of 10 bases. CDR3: CASSQGSKTEAFF. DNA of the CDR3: TGTGCCAGCAGCCAGGGTTCGAAAACTGAAGCTTTCTTT. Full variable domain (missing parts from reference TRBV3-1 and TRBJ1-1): DTAVSQTPKYLVTQMGNDKSIKCEQNLGHDTMYWYKQDSKKFLKIMFSYNNKELIINETVPNRFSPKSPDKAHLNLHINSLELGDSAVYFCASSQGSKTEAFFGQGTRLTVV.

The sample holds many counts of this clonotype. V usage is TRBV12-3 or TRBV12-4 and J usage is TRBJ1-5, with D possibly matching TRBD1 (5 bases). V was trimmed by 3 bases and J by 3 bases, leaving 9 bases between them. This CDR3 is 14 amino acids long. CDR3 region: CASSFQGNNQPQHF. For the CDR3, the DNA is TGTGCCAGCAGTTTTCAGGGAAACAATCAGCCCCAGCATTTT.

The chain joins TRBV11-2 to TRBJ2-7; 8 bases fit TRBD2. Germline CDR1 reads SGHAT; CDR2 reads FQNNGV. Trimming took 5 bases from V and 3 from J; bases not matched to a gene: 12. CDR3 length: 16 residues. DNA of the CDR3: TGTGCCAGCAGCCCCAGGCCCGGGGGGGCGAGCTACGAGCAGTACTTC. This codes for CASSPRPGGASYEQYF.

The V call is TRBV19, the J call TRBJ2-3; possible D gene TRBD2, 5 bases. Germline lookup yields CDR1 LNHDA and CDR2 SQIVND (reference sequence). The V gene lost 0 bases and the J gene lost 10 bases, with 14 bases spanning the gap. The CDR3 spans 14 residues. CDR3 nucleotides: TGTGCCAGTAGTATAGATCGGTCGGGAATATCGCAGTATTTT. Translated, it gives CASSIDRSGISQYF.

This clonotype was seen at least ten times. In nucleotides, the CDR3 is TGTGCCAGCGACGGACAGGGGGAGTACGAGCAGTACTTC. The encoded protein is CASDGQGEYEQYF. The V call is TRBV2, the J call TRBJ2-7; 10 nucleotides match TRBD1. V lost 8 bases to trimming and J lost 4 bases; unmatched junction nucleotides: 5. Germline V gene sequence: CDR1 SNHLY, CDR2 FYNNEI. The CDR3 is 13 amino acids. The full variable domain, in which reference TRBV2 and TRBJ2-7 provide the parts outside the CDR3, is EPEVTQTPSHQVTQMGQEVILRCVPISNHLYFYWYRQILGQKVEFLVSFYNNEISEKSEIFDDQFSVERPDGSNFTLKIRSTKLEDSAMYFCASDGQGEYEQYFGPGTRLTVT.

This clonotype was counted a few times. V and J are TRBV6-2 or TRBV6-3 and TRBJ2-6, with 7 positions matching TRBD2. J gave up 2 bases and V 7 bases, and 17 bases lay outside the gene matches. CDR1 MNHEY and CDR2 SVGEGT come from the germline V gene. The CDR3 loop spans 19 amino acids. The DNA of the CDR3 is TGTGCCAGCAAGCCACACCGTGGCAGGGAGGGAGCTGGGGCCAACGTCCTGACTTTC. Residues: CASKPHRGREGAGANVLTF.

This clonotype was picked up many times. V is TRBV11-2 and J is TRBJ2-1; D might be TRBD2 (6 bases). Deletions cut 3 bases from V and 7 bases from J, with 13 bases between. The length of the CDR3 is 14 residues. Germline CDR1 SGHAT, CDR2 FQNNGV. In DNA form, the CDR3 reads TGTGCCAGCAGCTTGGCCGGGACTGGAAATGAGCAGTTCTTC. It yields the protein CASSLAGTGNEQFF.

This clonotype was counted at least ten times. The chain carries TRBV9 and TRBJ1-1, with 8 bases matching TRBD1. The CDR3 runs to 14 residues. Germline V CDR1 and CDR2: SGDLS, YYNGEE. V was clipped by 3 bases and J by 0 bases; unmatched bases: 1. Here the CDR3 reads CASSEGQVNTEAFF. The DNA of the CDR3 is TGTGCCAGCAGCGAGGGACAGGTGAACACTGAAGCTTTCTTT.

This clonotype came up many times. CDR3 DNA sequence: TGTGCCAGTTCCCCCGAATACGGCTACGAGCAGTACTTC. It codes for CASSPEYGYEQYF. The V and J genes are TRBV2 and TRBJ2-7; no firm D call. The V gene's germline CDR1 is SNHLY and CDR2 FYNNEI. This CDR3 is 13 amino acids long. V lost 9 bases, J lost 3 bases, and 15 bases lay in between.

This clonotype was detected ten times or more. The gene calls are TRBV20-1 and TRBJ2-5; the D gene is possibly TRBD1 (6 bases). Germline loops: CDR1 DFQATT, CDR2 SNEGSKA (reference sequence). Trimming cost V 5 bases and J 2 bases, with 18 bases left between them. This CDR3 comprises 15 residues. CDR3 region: CSASLTRGSQETQYF. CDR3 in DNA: TGCAGTGCTTCCCTTACTAGGGGGAGTCAAGAGACCCAGTACTTC.

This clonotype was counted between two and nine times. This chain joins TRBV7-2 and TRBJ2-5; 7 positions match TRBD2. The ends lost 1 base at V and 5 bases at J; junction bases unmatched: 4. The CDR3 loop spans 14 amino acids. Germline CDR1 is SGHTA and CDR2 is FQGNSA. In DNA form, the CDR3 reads TGTGCCAGCAGCTTAGATAACGGGAGGGAGACCCAGTACTTC. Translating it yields CASSLDNGRETQYF.

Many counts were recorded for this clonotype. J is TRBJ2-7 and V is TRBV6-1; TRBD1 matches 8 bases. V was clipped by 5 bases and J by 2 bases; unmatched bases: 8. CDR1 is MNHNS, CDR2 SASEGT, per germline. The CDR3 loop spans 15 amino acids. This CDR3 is CASSYSGQGPYEQYF. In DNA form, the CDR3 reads TGTGCCAGCAGTTATTCCGGACAGGGCCCCTACGAGCAGTACTTC.

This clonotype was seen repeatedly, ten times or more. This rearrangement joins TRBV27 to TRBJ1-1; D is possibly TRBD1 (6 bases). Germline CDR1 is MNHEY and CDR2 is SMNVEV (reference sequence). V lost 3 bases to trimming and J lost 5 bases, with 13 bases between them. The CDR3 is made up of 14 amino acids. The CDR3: CASSFGGHGTEAFF. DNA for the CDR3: TGTGCCAGCAGTTTTGGGGGGCATGGGACTGAAGCTTTCTTT.

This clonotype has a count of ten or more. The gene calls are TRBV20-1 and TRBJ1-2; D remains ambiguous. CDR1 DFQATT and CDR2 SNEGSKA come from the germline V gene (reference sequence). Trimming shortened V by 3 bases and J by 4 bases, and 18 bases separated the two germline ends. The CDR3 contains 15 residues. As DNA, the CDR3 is TGCAGTGCTAGCTATTTTGGTTCCGCATCCTATGGCTACACCTTC. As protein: CSASYFGSASYGYTF.

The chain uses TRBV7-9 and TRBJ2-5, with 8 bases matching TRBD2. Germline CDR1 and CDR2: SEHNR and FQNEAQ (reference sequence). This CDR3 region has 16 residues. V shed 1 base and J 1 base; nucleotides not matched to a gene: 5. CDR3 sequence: CASSLGTGGRQETQYF. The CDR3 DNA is TGTGCCAGCAGCTTAGGGACGGGGGGGCGCCAAGAGACCCAGTACTTC.

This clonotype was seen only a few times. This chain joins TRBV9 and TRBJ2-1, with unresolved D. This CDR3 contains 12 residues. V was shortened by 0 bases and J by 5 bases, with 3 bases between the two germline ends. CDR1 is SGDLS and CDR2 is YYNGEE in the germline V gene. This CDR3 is CASSVDDNEQFF. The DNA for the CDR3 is TGTGCCAGCAGCGTAGATGACAATGAGCAGTTCTTC.

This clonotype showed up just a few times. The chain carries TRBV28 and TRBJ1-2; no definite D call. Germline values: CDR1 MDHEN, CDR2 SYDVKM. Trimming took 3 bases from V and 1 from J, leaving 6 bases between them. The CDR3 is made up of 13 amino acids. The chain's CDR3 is CASSFPNNYGYTF. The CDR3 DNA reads TGTGCCAGCAGTTTTCCCAATAACTATGGCTACACCTTC.

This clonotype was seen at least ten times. The CDR3 coding sequence is TGTGCCAGCAGCCATATCTATGGCTACACCTTC. This encodes CASSHIYGYTF. The J gene is TRBJ1-2, the V gene TRBV3-1, with D uncertain. Germline V gives CDR1 LGHDT, CDR2 YNNKEL (reference sequence). V was cut by 3 bases and J by 4 bases, with 3 bases left in between. This CDR3 is 11 amino acids long.

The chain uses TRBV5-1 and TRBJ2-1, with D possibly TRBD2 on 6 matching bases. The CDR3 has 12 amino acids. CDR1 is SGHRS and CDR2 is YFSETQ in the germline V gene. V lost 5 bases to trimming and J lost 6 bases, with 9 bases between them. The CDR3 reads CASRGGLNEQFF. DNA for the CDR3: TGCGCCAGCAGAGGAGGGCTCAATGAGCAGTTCTTC.

In DNA form, the CDR3 reads TGTGCCAGCAGCAAAGGGGGAACTAATGAAAAACTGTTTTTT. Its protein product is CASSKGGTNEKLFF. V and J are TRBV6-1 and TRBJ1-4; weak D call: TRBD1 (6 bases). There are 14 residues in the CDR3. Per germline, CDR1 MNHNS and CDR2 SASEGT. V lost 6 bases, J lost 1 base, and 9 bases lay in between.

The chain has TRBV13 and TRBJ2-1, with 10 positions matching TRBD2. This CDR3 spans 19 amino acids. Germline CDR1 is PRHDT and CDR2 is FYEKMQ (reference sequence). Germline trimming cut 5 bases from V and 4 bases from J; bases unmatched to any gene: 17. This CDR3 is CASSPGTPSRLAGYNEQFF. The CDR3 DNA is TGTGCCAGCAGCCCCGGGACTCCTTCAAGACTAGCGGGTTACAATGAGCAGTTCTTC.

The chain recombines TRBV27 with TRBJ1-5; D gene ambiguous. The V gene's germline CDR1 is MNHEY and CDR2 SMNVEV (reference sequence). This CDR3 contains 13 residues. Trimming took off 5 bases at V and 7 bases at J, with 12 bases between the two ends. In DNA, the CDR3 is TGTGCCAGCAGTCCTCCGAGTCGACAGCCCCAGCATTTT. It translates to CASSPPSRQPQHF.

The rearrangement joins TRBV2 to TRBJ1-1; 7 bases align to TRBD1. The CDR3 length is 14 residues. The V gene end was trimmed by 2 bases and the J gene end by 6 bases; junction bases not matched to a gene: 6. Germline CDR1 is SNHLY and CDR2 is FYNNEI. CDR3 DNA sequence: TGTGCCAGCAGTGAACAGACAGGGCGGGCTGAAGCTTTCTTT. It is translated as CASSEQTGRAEAFF. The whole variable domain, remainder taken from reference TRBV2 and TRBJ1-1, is EPEVTQTPSHQVTQMGQEVILRCVPISNHLYFYWYRQILGQKVEFLVSFYNNEISEKSEIFDDQFSVERPDGSNFTLKIRSTKLEDSAMYFCASSEQTGRAEAFFGQGTRLTVV.

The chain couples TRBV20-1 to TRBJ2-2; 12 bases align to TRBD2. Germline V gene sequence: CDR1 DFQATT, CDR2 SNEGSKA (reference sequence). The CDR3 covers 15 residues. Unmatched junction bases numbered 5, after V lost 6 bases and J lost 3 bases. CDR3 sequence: CSAVTSGRYTGELFF. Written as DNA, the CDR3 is TGCAGTGCCGTGACTAGCGGGAGATACACCGGGGAGCTGTTTTTT.